Shown below are 10 T cell receptor beta chains from a single sample sequenced in a study of control samples from healthy donors and cancer patients. Generated by immunoSEQ multiplex PCR, the TCRdb table keeps only in-frame clones and is missing some. Counted here are around 140,000 clones, roughly 93% occurring once; the ten biggest clones make up around 5.4%. Sequenced sample: blood. These receptors all stem from a man younger than 35 in good health.

V is TRBV15 and J is TRBJ1-3; D call uncertain. Germline CDR1 reads LNHNV; CDR2 reads YYDKDF (reference sequence). The CDR3 is made up of 17 amino acids. Trimming removed 5 bases at V and 4 bases at J, with 21 bases between. This CDR3 reads CATSVNSIGEGGNTIYF. In DNA, the CDR3 is TGTGCCACCAGCGTAAATTCGATCGGGGAGGGAGGAAACACCATATATTTT.

This chain connects TRBV4-2 to TRBJ1-2; D is uncertain. Germline V lookup: CDR1 LGHNA, CDR2 YNFKEQ. Trimming took 4 bases from V and 3 from J, leaving 9 bases between them. The CDR3 has 13 residues. CDR3 DNA sequence: TGTGCCAGCAGCCGTCCTGGGGACTATGGCTACACCTTC. It encodes CASSRPGDYGYTF.

This chain links TRBV30 with TRBJ2-2; D is possibly TRBD1 (5 bases). Trimming removed 4 bases from V and 4 bases from J, with 10 bases in between. Germline CDR1 is GTSNPN and CDR2 is SVGIG (reference sequence). The CDR3 runs 13 residues. CDR3 in DNA: TGTGCCTGGACCCCAGGGCCCACCGGGGAGCTGTTTTTT. This gives the protein CAWTPGPTGELFF.

This clone showed up just once. The J gene is TRBJ2-1, the V gene TRBV29-1; D is possibly TRBD2 (6 bases). Germline values: CDR1 SQVTM, CDR2 ANQGSEA. The CDR3 runs to 15 residues. Deletions cut 0 bases from V and 6 bases from J, with 15 bases between. The CDR3 region is CSVEEGLDRLNEQFF. The CDR3 coding sequence is TGCAGCGTTGAAGAGGGACTGGACCGTCTCAATGAGCAGTTCTTC.

The V gene is TRBV10-3, the J gene TRBJ1-3; tentatively, D is TRBD1 (5 bases). Germline V CDR1 and CDR2: ENHRY, SYGVKD. The CDR3 contains 18 residues. The ends were cut back, 1 base at V and 0 bases at J, with 16 bases in the middle. The CDR3 nucleotides are TGTGCCATCAGTGAGTGGAGTGGGGCAGTCGTCTCTGGAAACACCATATATTTT. Translated, it gives CAISEWSGAVVSGNTIYF.

This rearrangement joins TRBV5-1 to TRBJ2-2; D is uncertain. This CDR3 is 15 amino acids long. Trimming shortened V by 2 bases and J by 1 base, and 9 bases separated the two germline ends. The germline gives CDR1 SGHRS, CDR2 YFSETQ. The CDR3 DNA is TGCGCCAGCAGCTTTTTACCGGAGAACACCGGGGAGCTGTTTTTT. It translates to CASSFLPENTGELFF.

V is TRBV10-3 and J is TRBJ2-7; 8 bases align to TRBD1. J gave up 3 bases and V 4 bases, and 2 bases lay outside the gene matches. Germline CDR1 is ENHRY and CDR2 is SYGVKD. The CDR3 loop spans 13 amino acids. The CDR3: CAISAGTGYEQYF. CDR3 coding DNA: TGTGCCATCAGTGCGGGGACAGGCTACGAGCAGTACTTC.

V usage is TRBV28 and J usage is TRBJ1-3; D gene ambiguous. Germline lookup yields CDR1 MDHEN and CDR2 SYDVKM. V dropped 4 bases and J dropped 4 bases, with 8 bases sitting between them. The CDR3 totals 13 residues. The chain's CDR3 is CASSSDPGNTIYF. CDR3 bases: TGTGCCAGCAGTTCAGATCCCGGAAACACCATATATTTT.

The rearrangement links TRBV19 to TRBJ1-2; 8 nucleotides match TRBD1. This CDR3 is built from 13 residues. Trimming removed 2 bases from V and 8 bases from J; junction bases left unmatched: 4. Germline V gives CDR1 LNHDA, CDR2 SQIVND (reference sequence). CDR3 coding DNA: TGTGCCAGTAGTATACAGGGGGCGGAAGGCTACACCTTC. Protein: CASSIQGAEGYTF.

The CDR3 is CASSRSLRAGTGELFF. The CDR3 DNA reads as TGTGCCAGCAGCCGAAGCCTCCGGGCGGGCACCGGGGAGCTGTTTTTT. The V and J genes are TRBV3-1 (or the pseudogene TRBV3-2) and TRBJ2-2, with a possible D match to TRBD2 (5 bases). Trimming pared 4 bases from V and 4 bases from J, leaving 16 bases between. Germline lookup yields CDR1 LGHDT and CDR2 YNNKEL (reference sequence). This CDR3 region has 16 residues.